These T cell receptor beta chains were read from a single sample in a study of PD-L1 blockade in urothelial cancer. Libraries were prepared by immunoSEQ multiplex PCR; TCRdb keeps only in-frame clonotypes and omits some of them. The sample carries approximately 67,000 clones, roughly 86% recorded once. Here the sequenced sample was PBMCs, taken around atezolizumab (anti-PD-L1) treatment. Receptors originate from a man aged 60 to 69 with urothelial cancer. Each CDR3 is given with its conserved first and last residue. D genes are given only for firm matches.

TRBV7-2	TRBJ1-6	17	TRBD1	CASSLVRGGAGNSPLHF
TRBV5-1	TRBJ2-3	16	TRBD2	CASSLEGSGGGDTQYF
TRBV18	TRBJ2-7	15	TRBD1	CASSQPGQGVYEQYF
TRBV5-1	TRBJ2-7	16	TRBD1	CASSSPGTGNPYEQYF
TRBV6-6	TRBJ2-2	14	.	CASTRTANTGELFF
TRBV7-2	TRBJ2-2	17	TRBD2	CASSLAPRGANTGELFF
TRBV5-1	TRBJ2-3	15	TRBD1	CASSAGTGTADTQYF
TRBV5-1	TRBJ1-4	15	.	CASSTRDTPNEKLFF
TRBV4-1	TRBJ1-4	12	.	CASSQDLQKLFF
TRBV7-2	TRBJ1-1	15	TRBD1	CASSIGTGWGTEAFF
TRBV6-6	TRBJ2-2	15	TRBD2	CASLQASGGAGELFF
TRBV7-2	TRBJ2-3	14	.	CASSLDRGTDTQYF
TRBV5-5	TRBJ1-4	16	.	CASSLGASGSGEKLFF
TRBV5-1	TRBJ2-7	14	.	CASSSGGALYEQYF
TRBV21-1	TRBJ2-7	11	.	CVPLRCPEQYF
TRBV27	TRBJ1-1	16	.	CASRPASGDQNTEAFF
TRBV5-4	TRBJ2-5	15	TRBD1	CASSQDRGPAETQYF
TRBV7-6	TRBJ2-7	15	TRBD1	CASSLGGQGPYEQYF
TRBV6-5	TRBJ1-1	15	.	CASSSGGAGNTEAFF
TRBV5-4	TRBJ2-3	14	TRBD1	CASSFIAGGDTQYF
TRBV7-2	TRBJ1-1	14	TRBD1	CASTGQGVITEAFF
TRBV11-3	TRBJ1-4	15	.	CASSLDGRNFEKLFF
TRBV30	TRBJ1-4	13	TRBD1	CAWRQGGGEKLFF
TRBV16	TRBJ1-2	14	TRBD1	CASSPDRASYGYTF
TRBV6-1	TRBJ2-4	15	TRBD2	CASSESGGLGNIQYF
TRBV15	TRBJ1-5	17	TRBD1	CATSRDKWTGVNQPQHF